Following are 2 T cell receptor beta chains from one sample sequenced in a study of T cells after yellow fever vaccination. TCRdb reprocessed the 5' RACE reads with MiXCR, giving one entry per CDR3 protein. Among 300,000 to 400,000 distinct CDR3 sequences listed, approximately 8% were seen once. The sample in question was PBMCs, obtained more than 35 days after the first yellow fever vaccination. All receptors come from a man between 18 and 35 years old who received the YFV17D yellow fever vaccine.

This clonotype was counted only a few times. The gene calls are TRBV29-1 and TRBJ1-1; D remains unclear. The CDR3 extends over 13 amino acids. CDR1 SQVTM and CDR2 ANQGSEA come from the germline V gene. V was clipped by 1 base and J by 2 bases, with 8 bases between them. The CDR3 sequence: CSVEAAPNTEAFF. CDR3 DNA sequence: TGCAGCGTTGAAGCCGCACCCAACACTGAAGCTTTCTTT.

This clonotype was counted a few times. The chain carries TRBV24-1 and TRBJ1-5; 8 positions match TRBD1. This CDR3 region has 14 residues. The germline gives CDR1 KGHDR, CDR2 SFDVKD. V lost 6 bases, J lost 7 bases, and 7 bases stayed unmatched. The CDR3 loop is CATSFRGRWQPQHF. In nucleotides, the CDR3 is TGTGCCACCAGTTTCAGGGGGCGCTGGCAGCCCCAGCATTTT.